Listed here are 24 T cell receptor beta chains from one sample, sequenced in a study of shared clonotypes between healthy human individuals. Using immunoSEQ multiplex PCR, the repertoire was profiled, and TCRdb retains in-frame clones only, with some absent. The data hold some 690,000 clones, with 90% observed a single time. The material sequenced was memory CD8+ T cells from PBMCs. Documented subset: CD45RO+ cells pooled with CCR7-negative TemRA cells. Receptors originate from a man younger than 35 in good health. Some clones in this sample may be carry-over from other donors' samples.

The rearrangement links TRBV4-1 to TRBJ2-5; D is perhaps TRBD1 (6 bases). This CDR3 has 13 residues. Germline V CDR1 and CDR2: MGHRA, YSYEKL. The V gene lost 5 bases and the J gene lost 5 bases, with 12 bases spanning the gap. The CDR3 reads CASSDRLPETQYF. CDR3 sequence (DNA): TGCGCCAGCAGCGACAGGCTACCGGAGACCCAGTACTTC.

This sequence joins TRBV5-1 and TRBJ1-2; 9 nucleotides line up with TRBD1. With 5 bases clipped from V and 3 bases from J, the junction kept 11 bases outside the gene matches. From germline, CDR1 is SGHRS and CDR2 YFSETQ. The CDR3 runs to 16 residues. CDR3 sequence: CASSGVDRGFDYGYTF. The CDR3 DNA follows: TGCGCCAGCAGTGGAGTGGACAGGGGATTCGACTATGGCTACACCTTC.

The sample holds one count of this clone. V gene TRBV9 combines with J gene TRBJ2-6; D remains unclear. The V gene's germline CDR1 is SGDLS and CDR2 YYNGEE. CDR3 length equals 15 residues. V lost 0 bases and J 5 bases, leaving 9 bases between the germline ends. CDR3 coding DNA: TGTGCCAGCAGCGTAGCTGAAGAGCGGGCCAACGTCCTGACTTTC. This sequence encodes CASSVAEERANVLTF.

V and J are TRBV28 and TRBJ1-2; 10 bases fit TRBD1. This CDR3 is built from 14 residues. J gave up 8 bases and V 4 bases, and 7 bases lay outside the gene matches. The germline V gene has CDR1 MDHEN and CDR2 SYDVKM. For the CDR3, the DNA is TGTGCCAGCAGTTCTGCGGGACAGGGGTGGGGCTACACCTTC. Translated: CASSSAGQGWGYTF.

The chain has TRBV21-1 and TRBJ2-7; the D call of TRBD2 is as the table states it, not checked on the DNA. TRBV21-1 is deemed a pseudogene. CDR3 length equals 18 residues. CDR3 sequence (DNA): TGTGCCAGCAGCCCCCATAGGGACTCCATACCTCTCGAATGCGAGCAGTACTTC. It encodes CASSPHRDSIPLECEQYF.

The chain is built from TRBV6-5 and TRBJ1-1; no clear D gene. V dropped 6 bases and J dropped 7 bases, with 12 bases sitting between them. The CDR3 loop spans 12 amino acids. In germline, CDR1 is MNHEY, CDR2 SVGAGI. The CDR3 DNA sequence: TGTGCCAGCAGCAATCGTCCGTTTGAAGCTTTCTTT. As protein: CASSNRPFEAFF.

The chain uses TRBV27 and TRBJ2-7, with unresolved D. V lost 5 bases, J lost 3 bases, and 11 bases lay in between. Per the germline V gene, CDR1 is MNHEY and CDR2 is SMNVEV (reference sequence). The CDR3 extends over 13 amino acids. The CDR3 coding sequence is TGTGCCAGCAGTCTCGTTTACGGCTACGAGCAGTACTTC. It specifies CASSLVYGYEQYF.

The chain uses TRBV4-2 and TRBJ2-7, with a weak D call TRBD1 (6 bases). The CDR3 extends over 15 amino acids. Per germline, CDR1 LGHNA and CDR2 YNFKEQ. V was shortened by 3 bases and J by 3 bases, with 15 bases between the two germline ends. DNA of the CDR3: TGTGCCAGCAGCCATCTAAGGGACAACCTCTACGAGCAGTACTTC. It translates to CASSHLRDNLYEQYF.

This rearrangement joins TRBV9 to TRBJ2-3; D possibly uses TRBD1 or TRBD2 (5 bases each). The CDR3 has 14 amino acids. Germline V gene data show CDR1 as SGDLS and CDR2 as YYNGEE. Trimming stripped 3 bases from V and 6 bases from J, with 14 bases between. The CDR3 here is CASSESGRSDTQYF. Here the CDR3 DNA reads TGTGCCAGCAGCGAATCGGGACGTTCGGATACGCAGTATTTT.

In this sample, this clone turned up once. V usage is TRBV7-8 and J usage is TRBJ1-5; TRBD1 might be the D (6 bases). This CDR3 has 13 amino acids. Trimming took off 5 bases at V and 7 bases at J, with 12 bases between the two ends. The germline V gene has CDR1 SGHVS and CDR2 FQNEAQ. CDR3 residues: CASSPGVGQPQHF. The DNA of the CDR3 is TGTGCCAGCAGCCCAGGGGTGGGGCAGCCCCAGCATTTT.

J is TRBJ2-7 and V is TRBV27; 14 nucleotides agree with TRBD2. The germline CDR1 and CDR2 sequences are MNHEY and SMNVEV (reference sequence). The CDR3 contains 15 residues. Trimming at V came to 9 bases and at J to 2 bases, leaving 6 bases not matched to a gene. CDR3 DNA sequence: TGTGCCAGTAAGACTAGCGGGAGGGCAACCTACGAGCAGTACTTC. This codes for CASKTSGRATYEQYF.

The genes are TRBV6-5 and TRBJ1-4, with D hard to call. The CDR3 is 14 residues long. The germline gives CDR1 MNHEY, CDR2 SVGAGI. Trimming stripped 0 bases from V and 7 bases from J, with 9 bases between. The CDR3 bases are TGTGCCAGCAGTTACTCGACCCCTGGTGAAAAACTGTTTTTT. Translation gives CASSYSTPGEKLFF.

The chain is built from TRBV6-1 and TRBJ1-5; 10 nucleotides agree with TRBD1. The CDR3 spans 17 residues. Looked up from germline, CDR1 is MNHNS and CDR2 is SASEGT. The V and J ends lost 0 bases and 4 bases, in that order; junction bases with no gene match: 6. Here the CDR3 DNA reads TGTGCCAGCAGTGAAGCGTCCAGGACAGGGGGAAATCAGCCCCAGCATTTT. Translated: CASSEASRTGGNQPQHF.

V is TRBV6-5 and J is TRBJ1-1; D possibly corresponds to TRBD1 (5 bases). The CDR3 has 12 amino acids. The germline V gene has CDR1 MNHEY and CDR2 SVGAGI. The V and J ends lost 8 bases and 2 bases respectively, with 9 bases between them. For the CDR3, the DNA is TGTGCCAGCGTCACAGGCAACACTGAAGCTTTCTTT. Translation: CASVTGNTEAFF.

The chain joins TRBV27 to TRBJ2-5; 7 positions agree with TRBD1. This CDR3 is 12 amino acids long. V dropped 10 bases and J dropped 1; count of bases not matched to a gene: 3. The germline CDR1 and CDR2 sequences are MNHEY and SMNVEV (reference sequence). The CDR3 here is CATWDSQETQYF. The CDR3 region has the DNA TGTGCCACCTGGGACAGCCAAGAGACCCAGTACTTC.

V and J are TRBV9 and TRBJ2-3, with 9 bases aligning to TRBD1. After removal of 4 bases from V and 6 bases from J, the junction contained 18 bases not matched to a gene. The CDR3 is 18 amino acids. Germline-derived CDR1 and CDR2 are SGDLS and YYNGEE. The CDR3 nucleotides are TGTGCCAGCAGCTACTCGGGGGACAGGGTCGGCATAGTGGATACGCAGTATTTT. Translating it yields CASSYSGDRVGIVDTQYF.

This clone has more than one count but fewer than ten. CDR3 DNA sequence: TGTGCCAGCAGTTGGGGACCCGTGAACACTGAAGCTTTCTTT. Its protein is CASSWGPVNTEAFF. The chain employs TRBV27 and TRBJ1-1, with D tentatively TRBD1 (5 bases). V was cut by 4 bases and J by 0 bases, with 9 bases left in between. This CDR3 comprises 14 residues. CDR1 MNHEY and CDR2 SMNVEV come from the germline V gene (reference sequence).

This chain uses TRBV27 with TRBJ2-1; TRBD2 matches 11 bases. Germline CDR1 and CDR2: MNHEY and SMNVEV (reference sequence). This CDR3 has 19 amino acids. V dropped 5 bases and J dropped 0; count of bases not matched to a gene: 12. For the CDR3, the DNA is TGTGCCAGCAGTCGCTCTCACTTAACTAGCGGGAGCTCCTACAATGAGCAGTTCTTC. Residues: CASSRSHLTSGSSYNEQFF.

This clone was observed a single time. The CDR3: CASSKTRDTTFNQPQHF. The CDR3 nucleotides read TGTGCCAGCAGCAAGACACGCGACACGACTTTCAATCAGCCCCAGCATTTT. This chain connects TRBV7-8 to TRBJ1-5; no clear D gene. This CDR3 contains 17 residues. CDR1 and CDR2 from the germline V gene are SGHVS and FQNEAQ. V was cut by 5 bases and J by 3 bases, with 20 bases left in between.

This sequence joins TRBV9 and TRBJ2-1; D unresolved. With 4 bases removed from V and 0 bases from J, the gap between germline ends came to 11 bases. The CDR3 is made up of 15 amino acids. Germline loops: CDR1 SGDLS, CDR2 YYNGEE. Here the CDR3 reads CASSTPSSSYNEQFF. Written as DNA, the CDR3 is TGTGCCAGCAGCACCCCGTCAAGCTCCTACAATGAGCAGTTCTTC.

In its sample, this clone was seen once. Other DNA sequences of this sample code for an identical CDR3. The chain is built from TRBV9 and TRBJ2-7; 13 bases match TRBD2. The CDR3 sequence is 15 residues long. Germline V CDR1 and CDR2: SGDLS, YYNGEE. V gave up 3 bases and J gave up 3 bases; unmatched junction bases: 3. This chain's CDR3 is CASSAGTSGNYEQYF. The CDR3 DNA is TGTGCCAGCAGCGCCGGGACTAGCGGGAACTACGAGCAGTACTTC.

V usage is TRBV10-3 and J usage is TRBJ1-1; possibly TRBD1 for D (6 bases). This CDR3 has 17 residues. Germline CDR1 reads ENHRY; CDR2 reads SYGVKD. V was cut by 6 bases and J by 1 base, with 21 bases left in between. CDR3 nucleotides: TGTGCCATCAGCGGCCCCTCGGGACATCCTACGAACACTGAAGCTTTCTTT. Its protein product is CAISGPSGHPTNTEAFF.

CDR3 in DNA: TGTGCCAGCAGTTATGGAACAGGGAATCAGCCCCAGCATTTT. Its protein is CASSYGTGNQPQHF. The V call is TRBV6-5, the J call TRBJ1-5; TRBD1 might be the D (6 bases). The germline V and J ends were trimmed by 3 bases and 4 bases, with 10 bases remaining between them. The CDR3 sequence is 14 residues long. Germline values: CDR1 MNHEY, CDR2 SVGAGI.

The chain carries TRBV28 and TRBJ2-2, with D unresolved. CDR1 is MDHEN and CDR2 is SYDVKM in the germline V gene. This CDR3 region has 14 residues. The V and J ends lost 7 bases and 1 base respectively, with 10 bases between them. CDR3 in amino acids: CASTFSENTGELFF. The CDR3 DNA follows: TGTGCCAGCACCTTTTCGGAGAACACCGGGGAGCTGTTTTTT.